This paragraph covers one T cell receptor (beta chain) sequence. Antigen specificity is unknown. The sample is drawn from a study of post-analysis software for immune sequencing data. Carried by the TCR beta cDNA libraries were unique molecular identifiers. The yield from about 1 to 10 million T cells was roughly 500,000 cDNA molecules in total. From the PCR reads, TCRdb called clonotypes with MiXCR, one entry per CDR3 protein. Seen here are about 820,000 distinct CDR3 sequences, 53% observed once, and the top ten hold about 4.5%. J gave up 4 bases and V 2 bases, and 4 bases lay outside the gene matches. Germline V lookup: CDR1 SGHVS, CDR2 FQNEAQ. The CDR3 consists of 16 residues. Study-wide points: Roughly 5 TRBV segments, TRBV5-6, TRBV5-1 and TRBV20-1 among them, were found more frequent in patients than controls. Controls significantly exceeded multiple sclerosis patients in normalized Chao1 diversity.

The V call is TRBV7-8, the J call TRBJ2-7; 14 positions agree with TRBD2. This TCR was recovered from a girl under 18 with multiple sclerosis. Sequenced: blood. CDR3 in DNA: TGTGCCAGCAGCTTATTTGGGACTAGCGGGAGATACGAGCAGTACTTC. This translates into CASSLFGTSGRYEQYF. Looking up the rest from reference TRBV7-8 and TRBJ2-7 gives the full variable domain: GAGVSQSPRYKVAKRGQDVALRCDPISGHVSLFWYQQALGQGPEFLTYFQNEAQLDKSGLPSDRFFAERPEGSVSTLKIQRTQQEDSAVYLCASSLFGTSGRYEQYFGPGTRLTVT.